This T cell receptor beta chain stems from a study of OX40 agonist ivuxolimab in advanced cancers. Looking at the study overall: Of the patients, three showed partial responses, one with hepatocellular carcinoma and two with cutaneous melanoma.

Repertoires were generated with immunoSEQ multiplex PCR, while TCRdb's copy carries only in-frame clones and drops some. The sample lists about 14,000 clones, about 90% occurring once. Germline V lookup: CDR1 SGHRS, CDR2 YFSETQ. Trimming pared 0 bases from V and 9 bases from J, leaving 7 bases between. CDR3 length: 12 residues. The sequence was obtained from an adult with an advanced solid tumor such as melanoma, head and neck, liver or kidney cancer. Sample: CD4+ or CD8+ T cells sorted from blood, taken in a trial of the OX40 agonist ivuxolimab. The rearrangement uses TRBV5-1 and TRBJ2-1; no clear D. In nucleotides, the CDR3 is TGCGCCAGCAGCTTGGGTGTGAGTGAGCAGTTCTTC. Translated: CASSLGVSEQFF.